The rows below give T cell receptor beta chains drawn from one sample of a study of radiotherapy plus CTLA-4 blockade in lung cancer. Libraries were prepared by immunoSEQ multiplex PCR; TCRdb keeps only in-frame clonotypes and omits some of them. The sample shows over 80,000 clones, 75% to 90% of them seen only once. Sequences were derived from peripheral blood, sampled from a patient treated with radiotherapy plus ipilimumab. The receptors come from a human donor with non-small cell lung cancer who had stable disease on radiotherapy plus ipilimumab. The CDR3 runs from the conserved cysteine through the conserved F or W. A D gene is named only where the DNA matches it firmly. Clone size is not always given. Where it is, it says once, few, many or a class for expanded clones.

abundance	v_gene	d_gene	j_gene	CDR3aa	CDR3nt
NA	TRBV5-1	TRBD2	TRBJ2-3	CASSLGTLQRGVDTQYF	TGCGCCAGCAGCCTTGGAACCCTCCAGCGGGGGGTGGATACGCAGTATTTT
NA	TRBV5-8	TRBD1	TRBJ2-1	CASSQGQLIYNEQFF	TGTGCCAGCAGCCAGGGACAGCTAATATACAATGAGCAGTTCTTC
NA	TRBV9	NA	TRBJ1-1	CASTLGWGANTEAFF	TGTGCCAGCACGTTGGGTTGGGGGGCGAACACTGAAGCTTTCTTT
NA	TRBV7-9	NA	TRBJ2-7	CASSLAGGGPYEQYF	TGTGCCAGCAGCTTAGCCGGGGGCGGCCCCTACGAGCAGTACTTC
NA	TRBV7-7	TRBD1	TRBJ2-5	CASSSQGPETQYF	TGTGCCAGCAGCTCACAGGGGCCGGAGACCCAGTACTTC
NA	TRBV4-1	NA	TRBJ2-2	CASSPRAVNTGELFF	TGCGCCAGCAGCCCGCGGGCAGTAAACACCGGGGAGCTGTTTTTT
NA	TRBV2	TRBD2	TRBJ2-3	CASSPRTSGPTDTQYF	TGTGCCAGCAGTCCACGGACTAGCGGGCCCACAGATACGCAGTATTTT
NA	TRBV19	NA	TRBJ2-7	CASSSLGLYEQYF	TGTGCCAGTAGTTCCCTGGGGCTTTACGAGCAGTACTTC
NA	TRBV6-4	NA	TRBJ1-5	CASSPFTNQPQHF	TGTGCCAGCAGTCCCTTTACCAATCAGCCCCAGCATTTT
NA	TRBV10-1	NA	TRBJ2-2	CATARANTGELFF	TGCGCCACCGCCAGGGCGAACACCGGGGAGCTGTTTTTT
NA	TRBV28	NA	TRBJ2-7	CASSLWGYEQYF	TGTGCCAGCAGTTTATGGGGTTACGAGCAGTACTTC
NA	TRBV30	TRBD2	TRBJ2-5	CAFLAGGGETQYF	TGTGCCTTTCTAGCGGGAGGGGGAGAGACCCAGTACTTC
NA	TRBV7-9	NA	TRBJ2-7	CASSLVQGDSYEQYF	TGTGCCAGCAGCTTAGTGCAAGGTGACTCCTACGAGCAGTACTTC
NA	TRBV7-9	TRBD1	TRBJ1-2	CASSSTGARLSYGYTF	TGTGCCAGCAGCTCGACAGGGGCCCGACTGAGCTATGGCTACACCTTC
few	TRBV10-3	NA	TRBJ2-7	CAISDDSYEQYF	TGTGCCATCAGTGACGACAGCTACGAGCAGTACTTC
NA	TRBV18	TRBD2	TRBJ2-5	CASSPLFSASGKQETQYF	TGTGCCAGCTCACCATTATTTTCCGCTAGCGGGAAACAAGAGACCCAGTACTTC
NA	TRBV30	TRBD1	TRBJ2-5	CAQVMKTGGGRSQYF	TGTGCTCAAGTCATGAAGACAGGGGGCGGACGTTCCCAGTACTTC
NA	TRBV6-5	TRBD2	TRBJ2-1	CASRQPGLAYNEQFF	TGTGCCAGCAGGCAACCGGGACTAGCCTACAATGAGCAGTTCTTC
NA	TRBV5-4	NA	TRBJ1-2	CASSLGGTNYGYTF	TGTGCCAGCAGCTTGGGGGGGACTAACTATGGCTACACCTTC
NA	TRBV30	NA	TRBJ1-2	CAWRGGNYGYTF	TGTGCCTGGAGGGGGGGAAACTATGGCTACACCTTC
NA	TRBV2	TRBD1	TRBJ1-6	CASRPRQGAIPSPLHF	TGTGCCAGCAGACCCAGACAGGGAGCAATCCCTTCACCCCTCCACTTT
NA	TRBV28	NA	TRBJ1-5	CASSFGGVYSNQPQHF	TGTGCCAGCAGTTTTGGAGGGGTTTATAGCAATCAGCCCCAGCATTTT
NA	TRBV5-1	NA	TRBJ1-1	CASSWGELNTEAFF	TGCGCCAGCAGTTGGGGGGAATTGAACACTGAAGCTTTCTTT
NA	TRBV30	NA	TRBJ2-1	CAWMGDGSSYNEQFF	TGTGCTTGGATGGGGGACGGAAGCTCCTACAATGAGCAGTTCTTC
NA	TRBV4-2	NA	TRBJ1-5	CASSSGRLSNQPQHF	TGTGCCAGCAGCTCGGGACGTCTTAGCAATCAGCCCCAGCATTTT
NA	TRBV15	NA	TRBJ2-3	CATSRDAADTQYF	TGTGCCACCAGCAGAGACGCAGCAGATACGCAGTATTTT
NA	TRBV28	NA	TRBJ1-1	CASSLRGNTEAFF	TGTGCCAGCAGTTTAAGAGGTAACACTGAAGCTTTCTTT
NA	TRBV28	TRBD1	TRBJ1-2	CASSLPGGADYGYTF	TGTGCCAGCAGTTTGCCAGGGGGCGCAGACTATGGCTACACCTTC
NA	TRBV5-1	NA	TRBJ2-1	CASSAGMGGYNEQFF	TGCGCCAGCAGCGCAGGGATGGGTGGTTACAATGAGCAGTTCTTC
NA	TRBV27	NA	TRBJ2-1	CASSLRGYNEQFF	TGTGCCAGCAGTTTAAGGGGCTACAATGAGCAGTTCTTC
NA	TRBV28	NA	TRBJ2-7	CASSLVQTYEQYF	TGTGCCAGCAGTTTGGTCCAGACCTACGAGCAGTACTTC
once	TRBV9	TRBD2	TRBJ2-2	CASSAHSGANTGELFF	TGTGCCAGCAGCGCTCACAGCGGGGCTAACACCGGGGAGCTGTTTTTT
NA	TRBV30	NA	TRBJ1-4	CAWSHGRGDEKLFF	TGTGCCTGGAGTCACGGGAGGGGGGATGAAAAACTGTTTTTT
NA	TRBV10-1	NA	TRBJ1-5	CASSEAPFWGNQPQHF	TGCGCCAGCAGTGAGGCCCCATTCTGGGGCAATCAGCCCCAGCATTTT
NA	TRBV6-5	NA	TRBJ2-5	CASSYSRGVQETQYF	TGTGCCAGCAGTTACTCGAGAGGGGTCCAAGAGACCCAGTACTTC
once	TRBV28	NA	TRBJ2-7	CASSLRGAKYEQYF	TGTGCCAGCAGCCTCCGTGGGGCGAAATACGAGCAGTACTTC
NA	TRBV28	TRBD1	TRBJ2-7	CASSLGTGGYKEQYF	TGTGCCAGCAGTTTAGGGACAGGGGGCTATAAAGAGCAGTACTTC
NA	TRBV30	TRBD2	TRBJ2-7	CAWSVLGRGGLPREYPEQYF	TGTGCCTGGAGTGTACTAGGTCGGGGGGGACTACCTCGAGAGTACCCCGAGCAGTACTTC
NA	TRBV7-3	NA	TRBJ2-2	CASSPGLNTGELFF	TGTGCCAGCAGCCCCGGACTGAACACCGGGGAGCTGTTTTTT
NA	TRBV30	NA	TRBJ1-4	CAWSKGSATNEKLFF	TGTGCCTGGAGTAAAGGATCTGCAACTAATGAAAAACTGTTTTTT
NA	TRBV19	TRBD2	TRBJ2-2	CASTHRPSGGAYTGELFF	TGTGCCAGTACCCACCGCCCCAGCGGGGGGGCATACACCGGGGAGCTGTTTTTT
NA	TRBV19	NA	TRBJ2-5	CARDTRGPEETQYF	TGTGCCAGGGACACAAGGGGACCCGAAGAGACCCAGTACTTC
NA	TRBV18	NA	TRBJ2-3	CASSPPASAWGTQYF	TGTGCCAGCTCACCACCGGCTAGCGCGTGGGGTACGCAGTATTTT
NA	TRBV6-1	TRBD1	TRBJ1-5	CASSQGAGQPQHF	TGTGCCAGCAGCCAGGGGGCTGGTCAGCCCCAGCATTTT
NA	TRBV18	NA	TRBJ1-1	CASSPLVTEAFF	TGTGCCAGCTCACCACTAGTGACTGAAGCTTTCTTT
NA	TRBV7-2	NA	TRBJ2-7	CASSSFPRGSYEQYF	TGTGCCAGCAGTTCATTCCCTCGCGGGTCCTACGAGCAGTACTTC
NA	TRBV6-1	TRBD1	TRBJ1-2	CASGVAGGYGYTF	TGTGCCAGCGGGGTAGCAGGGGGGTATGGCTACACCTTC
NA	TRBV20-1	NA	TRBJ2-7	CSANVENEQYF	TGCAGTGCAAATGTGGAAAACGAGCAGTACTTC
NA	TRBV28	NA	TRBJ2-3	CASTPGGTSTDTQYF	TGTGCCAGCACCCCGGGGGGCACTAGCACAGATACGCAGTATTTT